This TCR beta chain comes out of a study of response to subunit inactivated influenza vaccine (dated by TCRdb to the late 2010s). Some background on the complete study: Deep quantitative T cell receptor repertoire profiling was used in the study to track responses to a trivalent subunit inactivated influenza vaccine. Findings and caveats that apply to the study as a whole: The authors proposed that each seasonal influenza vaccination may bring in only a limited number of new T cells.

Library creation used RT-PCR. The listed sequencing device is Illumina HiSeq 2500. In-frame beta chains were kept once TCRdb had trimmed the public reads at Q25 with fastp and called clones with MiXCR. Under each unique CDR3 protein, matching rows form one entry showing the most common genes and DNA. The sample table lists around 570,000 distinct CDR3 sequences, roughly 12% of them with a count of one. The top ten constitute approximately 9.9% of the sample. This clonotype was observed a few times. The target of this receptor is not known. Base qualities are not at hand, and no much larger clone is one base apart. Measured from the cysteine to the phenylalanine, the CDR3 is 15 residues long. The kept DNA is CDR3 alone, 45 bases in frame from the first base. Relative to germline, V is 4 bases shorter and J is 5 bases shorter, with 17 bases between their ends. The germline V gene (reference sequence) gives CDR1 as LGHDT and CDR2 as YNNKEL.

The sample also formed part of further work on T cells expressing NK-cell markers. Reported in the second study: 5'RACE template switching, by which a universal primer site and unique molecular identifiers were added, was used to make TCR beta cDNA libraries. Three sorted T-cell subsets (CD3+CD56+NKG2C+, CD3+CD56+NKG2C- and CD3+CD56-NKG2C+) from about 8 donors had their TCR beta-chain repertoires profiled. Among the eight sequenced donors, only one was HCMV-seronegative, while the other seven were HCMV-seropositive. In several experiments an anti-gammadeltaTCR antibody was added to restrict sorting to alphabetaTCR-expressing T cells. In several donors, the dominant CD3+CD56+NKG2C+ clonotypes were among the top 10 CD8+ clonotypes and accounted for roughly 1.0-8% of CD8+ T cells. Those dominant clonotypes were again the most abundant among CD3+CD56-NKG2C+ cells in a handful of donors, at about 25-65%. Whether the expanded NKG2C-expressing T cell clones were specific for HCMV antigens remained unclear. The eight sequenced donors were randomly selected healthy volunteers, three men and five women. HCMV serostatus was determined by detecting HCMV-specific IgG in serum with a commercial ELISA kit. Peripheral blood mononuclear cells were isolated from blood by Ficoll density gradient centrifugation. For more than five donors, bulk peripheral blood T-cell repertoires were additionally sequenced from unsorted PBMC. cDNA synthesis was primed from the TCR beta constant segment and was followed by two successive PCR amplification steps. Illumina HiSeq 2000/2500, MiSeq or NextSeq was used to sequence libraries as 2 x 150 bp reads. MIGEC was used to demultiplex reads and group reads by UMI, and MiTCR was used to assemble and quantify clonotypes. To remove erroneous sequences, TCR cDNA sequences were retained only when supported by two or more reads. The tcR package was used for downstream repertoire analysis, and clonotypes were matched between fractions using CDR3 nucleotide sequence together with V segment. VDJmatch was used to annotate antigen specificity against VDJdb, with one amino acid substitution in CDR3 allowed.

The TCR sequence derives from a man aged 45-65 years who received an inactivated influenza vaccine. Donor details come from another sample of the same person, matched by shared clones. The sequences come from PBMCs from blood, collected on the day of vaccination. This sequence uses TRBV3-1 and TRBJ2-5; TRBD2 is a weak D gene call, 6 bases matching. The CDR3 region reads CASSPMTRSSETQYF. The base sequence is TGTGCCAGCAGCCCTATGACTAGATCCTCCGAGACCCAGTACTTC.